A selection of T cell receptor beta chains follows, all from one sample in a study of blood T cell repertoires in COVID-19. TCRdb keeps only in-frame clones here, not all; method: immunoSEQ multiplex PCR. The sample lists fewer than 250,000 clones, less than 90% occurring once. The sequenced sample consisted of peripheral blood. All receptors derive from a man aged 70 or older with acute or convalescent COVID-19. Both conserved end residues are part of each CDR3. A D gene is named only where the DNA matches it firmly. A clone size is listed for some rows: how often the clone was seen (once, few, many), or a class if it is expanded.

many | TRBD1 | TRBJ2-2 | TRBV19 | CASSPPGVGTGGNTGELFF | TGTGCCAGTAGTCCTCCTGGGGTTGGGACAGGGGGGAACACCGGGGAGCTGTTTTTT
. | . | TRBJ1-3 | TRBV7-9 | CASREYGNTIYF | TGTGCCAGCAGGGAGTACGGAAACACCATATATTTT
. | . | TRBJ1-5 | TRBV4-2 | CASKQGGGNQPQHF | TGTGCCAGCAAACAGGGCGGAGGCAATCAGCCCCAGCATTTT
. | . | TRBJ1-1 | TRBV7-3 | CASSLTVNTEAFF | TGTGCCAGCAGCTTAACCGTGAACACTGAAGCTTTCTTT
. | . | TRBJ2-1 | TRBV5-1 | CASSLSSASNEQFF | TGCGCCAGCAGCTTGAGTAGCGCGAGCAATGAGCAGTTCTTC
. | . | TRBJ2-1 | TRBV6-5 | CASSRAGSSYNEQFF | TGTGCCAGCAGTAGGGCGGGGAGCTCCTACAATGAGCAGTTCTTC
. | . | TRBJ1-6 | TRBV28 | CASNPHRYQLNSPLHF | TGTGCCAGCAACCCCCACCGGTACCAACTTAATTCACCCCTCCACTTT
. | . | TRBJ1-4 | TRBV6-6 | CASRSGAANEKLFF | TGTGCCAGCCGGTCGGGTGCAGCTAATGAAAAACTGTTTTTT
. | . | TRBJ1-3 | TRBV4-3 | CASSQDPGFGNTIYF | TGCGCCAGCAGCCAAGATCCGGGGTTTGGAAACACCATATATTTT
. | TRBD1 | TRBJ1-2 | TRBV29-1 | CSGATGTDYGYTF | TGCAGCGGGGCGACAGGGACAGACTATGGCTACACCTTC
. | . | TRBJ2-7 | TRBV14 | CASSQGGSFYEQYF | TGTGCCAGCAGCCAAGGAGGCTCCTTCTACGAGCAGTACTTC
. | . | TRBJ1-5 | TRBV27 | CASSPRVENQPQHF | TGTGCCAGCAGTCCAAGAGTTGAGAATCAGCCCCAGCATTTT
few | TRBD1 | TRBJ2-5 | TRBV20-1 | CSASPGQAQETQYF | TGCAGTGCTAGTCCAGGACAGGCCCAAGAGACCCAGTACTTC
. | . | TRBJ1-6 | TRBV13 | CASSLRDSSYNSPLHF | TGTGCCAGCAGCTTACGGGATAGCTCCTATAATTCACCCCTCCACTTT
. | TRBD2 | TRBJ2-1 | TRBV9 | CASSVFAGAYNEQFF | TGTGCCAGCAGCGTATTTGCGGGAGCCTACAATGAGCAGTTCTTC
. | . | TRBJ2-7 | TRBV11-3 | CASSPGGTHPYEQYF | TGTGCCAGCAGCCCGGGGGGCACCCACCCCTACGAGCAGTACTTC
. | TRBD1 | TRBJ2-7 | TRBV6-2/TRBV6-3 | CASSYSGTGVDKQYF | TGTGCCAGCAGTTACTCGGGGACAGGGGTGGATAAGCAGTACTTC
. | . | TRBJ1-2 | TRBV12-3/TRBV12-4 | CASSLNPSSYTF | TGTGCCAGCAGTTTGAATCCCAGTAGCTACACCTTC
. | . | TRBJ1-6 | TRBV6-5 | CASRGVNNSPLHF | TGTGCCAGCAGGGGAGTTAATAATTCACCCCTCCACTTT
once | TRBD1 | TRBJ1-5 | TRBV6-6 | CASSSPMTGENQPQHF | TGTGCCAGCAGTTCGCCGATGACAGGGGAGAATCAGCCCCAGCATTTT
. | TRBD1 | TRBJ1-1 | TRBV6-6 | CASRPGTVMNTEAFF | TGTGCCAGCAGGCCCGGGACAGTAATGAACACTGAAGCTTTCTTT
. | . | TRBJ2-3 | TRBV29-1 | CSVDRGGDTQYF | TGCAGCGTTGACAGGGGCGGAGATACGCAGTATTTT
. | TRBD1 | TRBJ2-2 | TRBV2 | CASSYTNRGAGELFF | TGTGCCAGCAGTTATACTAACAGGGGGGCCGGGGAGCTGTTTTTT
. | . | TRBJ1-1 | TRBV28 | CASGLRVGEAFF | TGTGCCAGCGGCTTGCGGGTTGGTGAAGCTTTCTTT
. | TRBD1 | TRBJ2-7 | TRBV18 | CASSPGTGNYEQYF | TGTGCCAGCTCACCCGGGACAGGGAACTACGAGCAGTACTTC
. | TRBD2 | TRBJ2-7 | TRBV7-9 | CASSTRTSGRAYEQYF | TGTGCCAGCAGCACTAGGACTAGCGGGAGGGCCTACGAGCAGTACTTC
. | TRBD2 | TRBJ2-7 | TRBV6-6 | CASKGGSGNEQYF | TGTGCCAGCAAAGGCGGGAGCGGGAACGAGCAGTACTTC
few | TRBD2 | TRBJ2-1 | TRBV2 | CASSVGLAGEQFF | TGTGCCAGCAGTGTCGGACTAGCAGGGGAGCAGTTCTTC
once | TRBD1 | TRBJ1-6 | TRBV3-1/TRBV3-2 | CASTDRDNSPLHF | TGTGCCAGCACGGACAGGGACAATTCACCCCTCCACTTT
. | TRBD2 | TRBJ2-3 | TRBV2 | CASRSSGTTSADTQYF | TGTGCCAGCAGGAGCTCGGGGACTACCTCGGCAGATACGCAGTATTTT
. | . | TRBJ1-2 | TRBV29-1 | CSVYTGQGPGNYGYTF | TGCAGCGTTTATACGGGTCAGGGCCCGGGCAACTATGGCTACACCTTC
. | . | TRBJ2-7 | TRBV4-1 | CASSQVASGTYIYEQYF | TGCGCCAGCAGCCAAGTAGCATCCGGGACATATATCTACGAGCAGTACTTC
once | TRBD2 | TRBJ2-1 | TRBV6-2/TRBV6-3 | CASSYSTSGYPSLNEQFF | TGTGCCAGCAGTTACTCTACTAGCGGGTACCCAAGTTTAAATGAGCAGTTCTTC
. | . | TRBJ1-2 | TRBV6-5 | CASSYRTETYGYTF | TGTGCCAGCAGTTACAGGACAGAGACCTATGGCTACACCTTC
few | TRBD2 | TRBJ2-2 | TRBV3-1/TRBV3-2 | CASSQERLAANTGELFF | TGTGCCAGCAGCCAAGAAAGACTAGCGGCGAACACCGGGGAGCTGTTTTTT
. | . | TRBJ1-6 | TRBV9 | CASSVGVGGSSPLHF | TGTGCCAGCAGCGTAGGAGTAGGGGGAAGTTCACCCCTCCACTTT
. | . | TRBJ2-4 | TRBV29-1 | CSVGVQNIQYF | TGCAGCGTGGGAGTCCAAAACATTCAGTACTTC